The rows below give T cell receptor beta chains drawn from one sample of a study of TIL therapy for anti-PD-1-resistant metastatic lung cancer. TCRdb's copy holds only in-frame clones and misses some; the assay was immunoSEQ multiplex PCR. The table records tens of thousands of clones, about 78% of them present only once. The material sequenced was blood, taken at baseline. The receptors originated from a person between 25 and 79 years old with non-small cell lung cancer. Both conserved end residues are trimmed from each CDR3. D genes are given only for firm matches.

TRBJ1-6,TRBV28,-,ASLQVKYNSPLH
TRBJ2-1,TRBV5-1,-,ASRSSTDSYNEQF
TRBJ2-2,TRBV7-3,TRBD1,ASSLIGQANTGELF
TRBJ2-7,TRBV7-2,TRBD2,ASSLWGGSSYEQY
TRBJ1-2,TRBV30,TRBD1,AWGLMTGGNGYT
TRBJ1-2,TRBV6-6,-,ASSEGVGDGYT
-,TRBV19,-,ASSIERAYEQY
TRBJ1-6,TRBV19,-,ASSIGPGGTSSPLH
TRBJ2-1,TRBV7-9,-,ASSLDELVNEQF
TRBJ2-6,TRBV5-5,TRBD1,ASSYGTASGANVLT
TRBJ1-1,TRBV2,-,ASSDQQASTEAF
TRBJ1-5,TRBV15,-,ATSRPFKRQYSNQPQH
TRBJ1-4,TRBV9,-,ASSVGGATNEKLF
TRBJ1-1,TRBV19,-,ASKEGRVNTEAF
TRBJ1-1,TRBV5-4,-,ASSAGPTLFQGTAEAF